This T cell receptor (beta chain) was identified during a study of beta chain features in type 1 diabetes. What was sequenced were expressed TCRB transcripts, since all of the isolated RNA had been reverse transcribed. TCRdb's copy holds only in-frame clones and misses some; the assay was immunoSEQ multiplex PCR. The sample has 110,000 to 150,000 clones; about 7% are singletons. Regarding the study as a whole: Insertions at VDJ junctions were less frequent in type 1 diabetes patients. These patients also deleted more nucleotides at the same junctions.

This clone was detected only a few times. Antigen: not known. Germline CDR1 SGHNT, CDR2 YYREEE (reference sequence). Unmatched junction bases numbered 10, after V lost 3 bases and J lost 4 bases. This CDR3 is built from 15 residues. The clonotype originates from a young woman in good health. The sample comprised central memory CD4+ T cells from blood. V is TRBV5-4 and J is TRBJ2-7; 7 bases are a match to TRBD2. CDR3: CASSSKAGASYEQYF. CDR3 bases: TGTGCCAGCAGCTCGAAGGCGGGAGCGTCGTACGAGCAGTACTTC.